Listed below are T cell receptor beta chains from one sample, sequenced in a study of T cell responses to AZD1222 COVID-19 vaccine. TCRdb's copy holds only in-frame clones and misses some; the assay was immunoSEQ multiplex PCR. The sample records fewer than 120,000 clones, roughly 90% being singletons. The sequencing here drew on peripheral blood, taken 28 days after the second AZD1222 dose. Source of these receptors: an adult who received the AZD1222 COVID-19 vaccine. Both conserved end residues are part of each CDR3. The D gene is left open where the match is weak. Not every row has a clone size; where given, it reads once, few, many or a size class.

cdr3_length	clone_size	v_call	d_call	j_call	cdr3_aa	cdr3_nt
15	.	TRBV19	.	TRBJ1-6	CASSNLAWENSPLHF	TGTGCCAGTAGTAACTTGGCCTGGGAAAATTCACCCCTCCACTTT
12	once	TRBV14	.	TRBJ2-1	CASSQGAYEQFF	TGTGCCAGCAGCCAGGGGGCTTATGAGCAGTTCTTC
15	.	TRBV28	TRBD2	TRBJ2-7	CASSLASGSNYEQYF	TGTGCCAGCAGTTTGGCTAGCGGCAGCAACTACGAGCAGTACTTC
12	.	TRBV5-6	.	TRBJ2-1	CASSQVYNEQFF	TGTGCCAGCAGCCAAGTCTACAATGAGCAGTTCTTC
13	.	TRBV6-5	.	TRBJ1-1	CASRTGRNTEAFF	TGTGCCAGCAGAACGGGAAGGAACACTGAAGCTTTCTTT
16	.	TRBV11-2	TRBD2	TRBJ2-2	CASSRQGLAGTGELFF	TGTGCCAGCAGTCGCCAGGGACTAGCGGGAACCGGGGAGCTGTTTTTT
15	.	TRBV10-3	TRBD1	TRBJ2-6	CAIRGQFSGANVLTF	TGTGCCATCAGGGGACAGTTCTCTGGGGCCAACGTCCTGACTTTC
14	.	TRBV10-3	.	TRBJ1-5	CAISESKQDQPQHF	TGTGCCATCAGTGAGTCGAAGCAGGATCAGCCCCAGCATTTT
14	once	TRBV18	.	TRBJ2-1	CASSPQGRRDEQFF	TGTGCCAGCTCACCACAAGGCAGAAGGGATGAGCAGTTCTTC
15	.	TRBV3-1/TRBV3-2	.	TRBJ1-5	CASSQVGGSDQPQHF	TGTGCCAGCAGCCAAGTGGGGGGTAGTGATCAGCCCCAGCATTTT
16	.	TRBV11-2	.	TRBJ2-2	CASSLGGGTNTGELFF	TGTGCCAGCAGCTTAGGAGGCGGGACGAACACCGGGGAGCTGTTTTTT
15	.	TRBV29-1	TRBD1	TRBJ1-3	CSVVTGGSGGNTIYF	TGCAGCGTCGTTACAGGGGGATCGGGGGGAAACACCATATATTTT
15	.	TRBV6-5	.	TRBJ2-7	CASRFTNRDSYEQYF	TGTGCCAGCAGATTCACGAACAGGGACTCCTACGAGCAGTACTTC
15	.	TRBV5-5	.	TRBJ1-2	CASSLEAGLYYGYTF	TGTGCCAGCAGCCTGGAAGCGGGACTGTACTATGGCTACACCTTC
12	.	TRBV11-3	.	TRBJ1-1	CASSLGPNEAFF	TGTGCCAGCAGCTTAGGCCCGAATGAAGCTTTCTTT
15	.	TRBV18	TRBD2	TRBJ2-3	CASSSTSGGTDTQYF	TGTGCCAGCTCATCGACTAGCGGAGGCACAGATACGCAGTATTTT
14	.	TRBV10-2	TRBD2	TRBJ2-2	CASRAGLATGELFF	TGCGCCAGCAGGGCGGGACTAGCGACCGGGGAGCTGTTTTTT
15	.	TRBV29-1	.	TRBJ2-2	CSVPAGQGYTGELFF	TGCAGCGTCCCCGCGGGGCAGGGGTACACCGGGGAGCTGTTTTTT
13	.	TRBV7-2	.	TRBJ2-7	CASSLAWRDEQYF	TGTGCCAGCAGCTTAGCGTGGAGGGACGAGCAGTACTTC
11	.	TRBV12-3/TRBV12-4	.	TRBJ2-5	CASSTVGTQYF	TGTGCCAGCAGCACCGTGGGGACCCAGTACTTC
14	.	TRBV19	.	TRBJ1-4	CASSRQRTNEKLFF	TGTGCCAGTAGTAGGCAGCGGACTAATGAAAAACTGTTTTTT
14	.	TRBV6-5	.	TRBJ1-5	CASVYYSGWQPQHF	TGTGCCAGTGTATACTACTCCGGTTGGCAGCCCCAGCATTTT
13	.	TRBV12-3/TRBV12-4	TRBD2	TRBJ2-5	CASSRTRWETQYF	TGTGCCAGCAGCCGGACTAGATGGGAGACCCAGTACTTC
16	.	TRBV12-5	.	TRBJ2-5	CASGLVVSGEQETQYF	TGTGCTAGTGGTTTGGTAGTCTCGGGCGAGCAAGAGACCCAGTACTTC
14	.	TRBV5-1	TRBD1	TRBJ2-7	CASSLTGQGFEQYF	TGCGCCAGCAGCTTGACCGGACAGGGCTTCGAGCAGTACTTC
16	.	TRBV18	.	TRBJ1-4	CASSPRLYRGNEKLFF	TGTGCCAGCTCACCACGTTTGTATAGGGGAAATGAAAAACTGTTTTTT
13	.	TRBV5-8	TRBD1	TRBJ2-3	CASRVQGTGTQYF	TGTGCCAGCAGGGTACAGGGGACGGGTACGCAGTATTTT
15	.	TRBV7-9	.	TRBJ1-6	CASSPIIEVGSPLHF	TGTGCCAGCAGCCCGATTATCGAGGTCGGTTCACCCCTCCACTTT
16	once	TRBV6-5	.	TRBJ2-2	CASSYSIHPNTGELFF	TGTGCCAGCAGTTACTCAATCCATCCGAACACCGGGGAGCTGTTTTTT
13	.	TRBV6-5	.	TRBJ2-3	CASSSRGTDTQYF	TGTGCCAGCAGTTCGCGGGGCACAGATACGCAGTATTTT
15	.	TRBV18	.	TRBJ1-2	CASSPPQGDNYGYTF	TGTGCCAGCTCACCGCCTCAGGGAGACAACTATGGCTACACCTTC
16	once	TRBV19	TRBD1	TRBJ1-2	CASTTREGQGDYGYTF	TGTGCCAGTACCACAAGGGAGGGACAGGGAGACTATGGCTACACCTTC
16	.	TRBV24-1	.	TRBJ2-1	CATSDLVAGATNEQFF	TGTGCCACCAGTGATTTGGTAGCCGGAGCCACCAATGAGCAGTTCTTC
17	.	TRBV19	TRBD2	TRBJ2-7	CASSINGRTSGIYEQYF	TGTGCCAGTAGTATAAATGGGCGGACTAGCGGGATTTACGAGCAGTACTTC
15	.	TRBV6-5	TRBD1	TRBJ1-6	CASSYWDSGLSPLHF	TGTGCCAGCAGTTACTGGGACAGTGGGCTTTCACCCCTCCACTTT
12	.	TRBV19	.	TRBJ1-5	CASNRINQPQHF	TGTGCCAGTAACAGGATCAATCAGCCCCAGCATTTT
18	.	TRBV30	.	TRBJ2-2	CAWAIEGSSFANTGELFF	TGTGCCTGGGCCATCGAGGGCAGCAGTTTCGCGAACACCGGGGAGCTGTTTTTT
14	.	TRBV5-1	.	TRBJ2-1	CASSLDRTYNEQFF	TGCGCCAGCAGCTTGGACAGAACCTACAATGAGCAGTTCTTC
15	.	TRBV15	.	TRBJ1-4	CATSRDRGGNEKLFF	TGTGCCACCAGCAGAGATCGCGGGGGTAATGAAAAACTGTTTTTT
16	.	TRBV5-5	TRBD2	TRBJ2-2	CASSPREGGRTGELFF	TGTGCCAGCAGCCCTCGGGAGGGGGGCAGGACCGGGGAGCTGTTTTTT
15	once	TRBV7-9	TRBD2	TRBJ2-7	CASSPRGSGSNEQYF	TGTGCCAGCAGCCCCCGAGGTAGCGGGAGTAACGAGCAGTACTTC
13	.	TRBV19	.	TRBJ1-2	CASSMAARSGYTF	TGTGCCAGTAGTATGGCGGCTCGTAGTGGCTACACCTTC
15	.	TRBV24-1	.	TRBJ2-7	CATSDSRGSSYEQYF	TGTGCCACCAGTGATTCGAGGGGGAGCTCCTACGAGCAGTACTTC
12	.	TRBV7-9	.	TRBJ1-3	CASSLTGNTIYF	TGTGCCAGCAGCTTAACTGGAAACACCATATATTTT
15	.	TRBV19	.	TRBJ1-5	CASSITLRGNQPQHF	TGTGCCAGTAGTATAACGCTCAGGGGCAATCAGCCCCAGCATTTT
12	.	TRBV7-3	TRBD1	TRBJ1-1	CASSPGGSEAFF	TGTGCCAGCAGCCCAGGGGGCAGTGAAGCTTTCTTT
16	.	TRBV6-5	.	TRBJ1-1	CASSYSMRQLNTEAFF	TGTGCCAGCAGTTACTCGATGAGGCAGTTGAACACTGAAGCTTTCTTT
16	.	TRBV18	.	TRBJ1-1	CASSPRDPASVTEAFF	TGTGCCAGCTCACCCCGGGACCCAGCGTCGGTCACTGAAGCTTTCTTT
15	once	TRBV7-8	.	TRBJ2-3	CASSLVLGLRDTQYF	TGTGCCAGCAGCTTAGTTCTGGGACTCCGAGATACGCAGTATTTT
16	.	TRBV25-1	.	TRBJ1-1	CASSEFIAGRNTEAFF	TGTGCCAGCAGTGAATTTATTGCGGGAAGGAACACTGAAGCTTTCTTT
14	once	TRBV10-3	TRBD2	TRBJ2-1	CAISEGLAGAQQFF	TGTGCCATCAGTGAGGGACTAGCGGGAGCCCAGCAGTTCTTC
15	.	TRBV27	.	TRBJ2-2	CASSSPYANTGELFF	TGTGCCAGCAGTTCTCCCTACGCGAACACCGGGGAGCTGTTTTTT
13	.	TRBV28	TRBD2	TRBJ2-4	CASNLRPTSVQYF	TGTGCCAGCAATTTAAGGCCTACTAGCGTTCAGTACTTC